What follows is one T cell receptor (beta chain) and its context. Sequencing was performed with immunoSEQ multiplex PCR; in TCRdb, only in-frame clones are kept and a portion is missing. The sample carries some 290,000 clones, just over 85% recorded once. The CDR3 extends over 12 amino acids. Germline V gene sequence: CDR1 MNHEY, CDR2 SVGAGI. Trimming took off 7 bases at V and 5 bases at J, with 12 bases between the two ends. Sample treatment: roughly 20 received Ad26.COV2.S at low or high dose, single or two shots; roughly five received placebo; per-sample allocation not given. The study sampled participants on day 63 after the first vaccine or placebo injection. It was an adult aged 18-55 years in Boston who was the donor. The data belong to a study of Ad26.COV2.S vaccination and SARS-CoV-2 variants.

This chain links TRBV6-5 with TRBJ2-7; D perhaps matches TRBD1 (6 bases). The source of this sequence is a person aged 18-65 years who received the Ad26.COV2.S COVID-19 vaccine or a placebo. The sample here was peripheral blood, taken in a trial of Ad26.COV2.S vaccine versus placebo. The CDR3 DNA reads as TGTGCCAGCAACACACAGGGTAACGAGCAGTACTTC. Translated, it gives CASNTQGNEQYF.